Given below is one T cell receptor beta chain in context. Per the original data handling: Reference gene primer amplification gave estimated nucleated cell counts. The protocol was immunoSEQ multiplex PCR, while the TCRdb copy is restricted to in-frame clones and leaves out a portion. For V, J and clone size, that table is used; D and trimming come from the DNA. This sample carries 76,000 or so clones, more than 65% of them seen once, and the ten largest clones take 11%. This record belongs to a study of blood T cell repertoires in COVID-19. The overall study: Acute and convalescent COVID-19 specimens originated in the United States, Italy and Spain. T cells, B-cell-depleted T cells, or PBMCs provided the cDNA or gDNA that served as material.

CDR3 length equals 16 residues. Germline-derived CDR1 and CDR2 are SGHTA and FQGNSA. The V and J ends lost 1 base and 5 bases, in that order; junction bases with no gene match: 9. Sequencing was carried out using peripheral blood. The sequence was collected from a man between 45 and 60 years old with acute or convalescent COVID-19. The chain recombines TRBV7-2 with TRBJ2-5, with 8 bases identical to TRBD2. The CDR3 protein is CASSLGARGGEETQYF. CDR3 sequence (DNA): TGTGCCAGCAGCTTAGGGGCTCGGGGGGGCGAGGAGACCCAGTACTTC.